Below are 14 T cell receptor beta chains sequenced from a single sample in a study of OX40 agonist ivuxolimab in advanced cancers. This table comes from immunoSEQ multiplex PCR, and its TCRdb copy is limited to in-frame clones, with some not included. The sample contains under 85,000 clones, roughly nine tenths of which appear only once. The sequenced sample was CD4+ or CD8+ T cells sorted from blood, obtained in a trial of the OX40 agonist ivuxolimab. The receptors were sampled from an adult with an advanced solid tumor such as melanoma, head and neck, liver or kidney cancer.

A single count supports this clone. This rearrangement joins TRBV7-3 to TRBJ1-4; 9 bases line up with TRBD1. CDR3 size: 15 residues. J lost 6 bases, V lost 5 bases, and 7 bases had no gene match. Germline V lookup: CDR1 SGHTA, CDR2 FQGTGA. The CDR3 DNA sequence: TGTGCCAGCAGCCCGACAGGGGGGCCTGATGAAAAACTGTTTTTT. Protein product: CASSPTGGPDEKLFF.

This rearrangement joins TRBV30 to TRBJ2-1; D is tentatively TRBD1 or TRBD2 (5 bases each). The germline CDR1 and CDR2 sequences are GTSNPN and SVGIG (reference sequence). V was shortened by 0 bases and J by 12 bases, with 12 bases between the two germline ends. The CDR3 has 12 residues. CDR3 sequence (DNA): TGTGCCTGGAGTGTACGGGGCCTCCGGCAGTTCTTC. It yields the protein CAWSVRGLRQFF.

The rearrangement links TRBV7-2 to TRBJ1-1; 7 bases are a match to TRBD1. Germline CDR1 SGHTA, CDR2 FQGNSA. The CDR3 is 15 residues long. The J segment lost 4 bases and the V segment lost 4 bases, leaving 9 bases of the junction unmatched. CDR3 sequence: CASSSTGSASTEAFF. The CDR3 DNA is TGTGCCAGCAGCTCGACAGGGTCGGCGAGCACTGAAGCTTTCTTT.

The J gene is TRBJ2-7, the V gene TRBV30, with D hard to call. The CDR3 runs 13 residues. Trimming cost V 8 bases and J 3 bases, with 17 bases left between them. Germline CDR1 GTSNPN, CDR2 SVGIG (reference sequence). In DNA, the CDR3 is TGTGCCGGGTCCGCAGGTGGTTTCTACGAGCAGTACTTC. This gives the protein CAGSAGGFYEQYF. The variable domain in full, with the rest retrieved from reference TRBV30 and TRBJ2-7, is SQTIHQWPATLVQPVGSPLSLECTVEGTSNPNLYWYRQAAGRGLQLLFYSVGIGQISSEVPQNLSASRPQDRQFILSSKKLLLSDSGFYLCAGSAGGFYEQYFGPGTRLTVT.

This chain connects TRBV28 to TRBJ1-3; no firm D call. Looked up from germline, CDR1 is MDHEN and CDR2 is SYDVKM. This CDR3 contains 13 residues. Trimming removed 5 bases from V and 3 bases from J, with 8 bases in between. The CDR3 DNA reads TGTGCCAGCAGTGAAGTGAGTGGAAACACCATATATTTT. Its protein is CASSEVSGNTIYF.

The sample holds a few counts of this clone. This chain links TRBV30 with TRBJ2-5; 8 positions match TRBD1. The trim removed 2 bases at V and 3 bases at J, leaving 8 bases unmatched. Germline V gene lookup returns CDR1 GTSNPN and CDR2 SVGIG (reference sequence). The CDR3 is made up of 15 amino acids. CDR3 nucleotides: TGTGCCTGGAGTCCAGGGGGCTTGGGGAAAGAGACCCAGTACTTC. Translated, it gives CAWSPGGLGKETQYF.

The chain is built from TRBV7-9 and TRBJ1-5; a possible D gene is TRBD1 (5 bases). Germline V CDR1 and CDR2: SEHNR, FQNEAQ (reference sequence). There are 14 residues in the CDR3. V gave up 5 bases and J gave up 3 bases, with 11 bases separating them. CDR3 DNA sequence: TGTGCCAGCAGCCGCGACAGTTACAATCAGCCCCAGCATTTT. Translation gives CASSRDSYNQPQHF. Variable domain in full (rest from reference TRBV7-9 and TRBJ1-5): DTGVSQNPRHKITKRGQNVTFRCDPISEHNRLYWYRQTLGQGPEFLTYFQNEAQLEKSRLLSDRFSAERPKGSFSTLEIQRTEQGDSAMYLCASSRDSYNQPQHFGDGTRLSIL.

The chain has TRBV19 and TRBJ1-2; D is unresolved. CDR1 LNHDA and CDR2 SQIVND come from the germline V gene (reference sequence). The germline V and J ends were trimmed by 8 bases and 0 bases, with 19 bases remaining between them. This CDR3 contains 16 residues. CDR3 in amino acids: CASFQYRLKANYGYTF. The CDR3 nucleotides are TGTGCCAGTTTCCAATACCGTCTAAAAGCTAACTATGGCTACACCTTC. The full variable domain, in which reference TRBV19 and TRBJ1-2 provide the parts outside the CDR3, is DGGITQSPKYLFRKEGQNVTLSCEQNLNHDAMYWYRQDPGQGLRLIYYSQIVNDFQKGDIAEGYSVSREKKESFPLTVTSAQKNPTAFYLCASFQYRLKANYGYTFGSGTRLTVV.

The V gene is TRBV7-2, the J gene TRBJ1-2; a possible D gene is TRBD1 (5 bases). CDR1 and CDR2 (germline): SGHTA, FQGNSA. Trimming shortened V by 6 bases and J by 5 bases, and 13 bases separated the two germline ends. The CDR3 totals 13 residues. This chain's CDR3 is CASSKDGTYGYTF. The DNA of the CDR3 is TGTGCCAGCAGTAAGGACGGGACTTATGGCTACACCTTC.

The rearrangement joins TRBV7-3 to TRBJ2-3; TRBD2 is a possible D gene (5 bases). Germline CDR1 is SGHTA and CDR2 is FQGTGA. The CDR3 has 13 amino acids. V dropped 3 bases and J dropped 3 bases, with 7 bases sitting between them. The CDR3 sequence is CASSFSGTDTQYF. The CDR3 coding sequence is TGTGCCAGCAGCTTCTCGGGAACAGATACGCAGTATTTT.

This clone was seen once. V gene TRBV7-2 combines with J gene TRBJ1-2, with D possibly TRBD1 on 6 matching bases. From germline, CDR1 is SGHTA and CDR2 FQGNSA. Trimming removed 8 bases from V and 8 bases from J, with 15 bases in between. This CDR3 contains 12 residues. The CDR3 region is CASHQGTGGYTF. CDR3 DNA: TGTGCCAGCCACCAGGGGACCGGGGGCTACACCTTC.

This chain connects TRBV19 to TRBJ2-5; D is unclear. This CDR3 contains 13 residues. Trimming removed 1 base from V and 5 bases from J, with 8 bases in between. Germline lookup yields CDR1 LNHDA and CDR2 SQIVND (reference sequence). The CDR3 sequence: CASSIGRSETQYF. The CDR3 coding sequence is TGTGCCAGTAGTATAGGGCGGAGTGAGACCCAGTACTTC. Using reference TRBV19 and TRBJ2-5 for the parts outside the CDR3, the full variable domain is DGGITQSPKYLFRKEGQNVTLSCEQNLNHDAMYWYRQDPGQGLRLIYYSQIVNDFQKGDIAEGYSVSREKKESFPLTVTSAQKNPTAFYLCASSIGRSETQYFGPGTRLLVL.

The chain links TRBV6-1 to TRBJ1-4; D gene uncertain. The CDR3 is 15 amino acids. Germline assignment: CDR1 MNHNS and CDR2 SASEGT. Trimming removed 6 bases from V and 3 bases from J, with 14 bases in between. The CDR3 sequence is CASRTMDGSNEKLFF. DNA for the CDR3: TGTGCCAGCAGGACCATGGACGGATCTAATGAAAAACTGTTTTTT.

The rearrangement joins TRBV19 to TRBJ2-5; the D gene is possibly TRBD1 (5 bases). The better agreement between TRBJ2-7 and the DNA end casts doubt on the J call. The CDR3 is 13 amino acids. Germline V gene data show CDR1 as LNHDA and CDR2 as SQIVND (reference sequence). The DNA of the CDR3 is TGTGCCAGTAGTATAGTATCAGGGCACGAGCAGTACTTC. Protein: CASSIVSGHEQYF.